This T cell receptor beta chain is drawn from a study of blood T cell repertoires in COVID-19. Generated by immunoSEQ multiplex PCR, the TCRdb table keeps only in-frame clones and is missing some. The sample has tens of thousands of clones; around 80% are singletons. The trim removed 10 bases at V and 0 bases at J, leaving 7 bases unmatched. The CDR3 length is 14 residues. The germline gives CDR1 MDHEN, CDR2 SYDVKM. The V gene is TRBV28, the J gene TRBJ2-3; 7 nucleotides match TRBD2. The sample was peripheral blood. This sequence originates from a man older than 75 with acute or convalescent COVID-19. The CDR3 is CATARSGSTDTQYF. The CDR3 DNA reads TGTGCCACCGCACGTAGCGGGAGCACAGATACGCAGTATTTT. Full variable domain (outside the CDR3, taken from reference TRBV28 and TRBJ2-3): DVKVTQSSRYLVKRTGEKVFLECVQDMDHENMFWYRQDPGLGLRLIYFSYDVKMKEKGDIPEGYSVSREKKERFSLILESASTNQTSMYLCATARSGSTDTQYFGPGTRLTVL.